The sequence of this T cell receptor (beta chain) was determined in a study of blood T cell repertoires in COVID-19. Here immunoSEQ multiplex PCR was the method, and the copy in TCRdb shows in-frame clones only, minus some. The sample records 320,000 or so clones, over 75% being singletons. The germline CDR1 and CDR2 sequences are MNHEY and SMNVEV (reference sequence). V lost 5 bases, J lost 1 base, and 1 base stayed unmatched. The CDR3 totals 15 residues. This clone has a single count. Sequencing was carried out using PBMCs or T cells enriched from blood (not recorded which). The source of this sequence is a woman aged 25 to 39 who had recovered from COVID-19. The chain joins TRBV27 to TRBJ1-3; 11 bases line up with TRBD1. The CDR3 bases are TGTGCCAGCAGTCGGGACAGGGGGTCTGGAAACACCATATATTTT. This encodes CASSRDRGSGNTIYF.